A selection of T cell receptor beta chains follows, all from one sample in a study of PD-1 blockade in classical Hodgkin lymphoma. Clones were read by immunoSEQ multiplex PCR, and TCRdb kept only the in-frame ones, dropping some. This sample has 25,000 to 35,000 clones; under 95% occur once, and the top ten carry around 2.5%. Sequenced material: peripheral blood mononuclear cells (PBMCs). The receptor source for this set is a human donor with classical Hodgkin lymphoma. CDR3s include the opening cysteine and the closing phenylalanine or tryptophan. The D gene is left open where the match is weak. Size tells how often a clone was seen (once, few, many) or the class of an expanded clone, and some rows leave it out.

clone_size d_call j_call v_call cdr3_nt cdr3_aa
- TRBD1 TRBJ2-7 TRBV4-2 TGTGCCAGCAGCCAAGATACAGGGGGTCCCTACGAGCAGTACTTC CASSQDTGGPYEQYF
- - TRBJ1-2 TRBV7-2 TGTGCCGCGACTAGGGGCCGGCGCTATGGCTACACCTTC CAATRGRRYGYTF
- TRBD1 TRBJ1-4 TRBV7-2 TGTGCCAGCAGCCCAAGGGGACAGGGGCGAGACGAAAAACTGTTTTTT CASSPRGQGRDEKLFF
- - TRBJ2-7 TRBV5-5 TGTGCCAGCAGCCGAGGAGGGCACTACGAGCAGTACTTC CASSRGGHYEQYF
- - TRBJ1-5 TRBV7-2 TGTGCCAGCAGCTTTACAGCGTCCGGCAATCAGCCCCAGCATTTT CASSFTASGNQPQHF
- - TRBJ2-7 TRBV21-1 TGTGCCAGCAGCAAAGGGAGCGGGACCACCTACGAGCAGTACTTC CASSKGSGTTYEQYF
- TRBD2 TRBJ2-7 TRBV5-1 TGCGCCAGTAGCGGGGGGAAGTACGAGCAGTACTTC CASSGGKYEQYF
- - TRBJ2-3 TRBV18 TGTGCCAGCTCACCACGGGCATCAACAGATACGCAGTATTTT CASSPRASTDTQYF
once - TRBJ1-5 TRBV5-8 TGTGCCAGCAGCTTGTTTCCGGGGGACTATAGCAATCAGCCCCAGCATTTT CASSLFPGDYSNQPQHF
- TRBD1 TRBJ2-7 TRBV27 TGTGCCAGCAGTTTCCAGACAGGGCACGAGCAGTACTTC CASSFQTGHEQYF